These 8 T cell receptor beta chains share one sample of origin, sequenced in a study of shared clonotypes between healthy human individuals. Libraries were prepared by immunoSEQ multiplex PCR; TCRdb keeps only in-frame clonotypes and omits some of them. The sample lists about 2.4 million clones, 90% to 95% occurring once. The specimen was naive CD4+ T cells from PBMCs. The subset was: CD45RA+ positively selected. Every receptor here comes from a man aged 18-30 years in good health. Some clones in this sample may be carry-over from other donors' samples.

The chain has TRBV19 and TRBJ2-7, with 8 bases identical to TRBD1. Trimming cost V 5 bases and J 6 bases; bases outside gene matches: 12. The CDR3 has 15 amino acids. CDR1 LNHDA and CDR2 SQIVND come from the germline V gene (reference sequence). CDR3 bases: TGTGCCAGTAGTCCCCGACAGGGGCTCGGAGGCGAGCAGTACTTC. This translates into CASSPRQGLGGEQYF. Using reference TRBV19 and TRBJ2-7 for the parts outside the CDR3, the full variable domain is DGGITQSPKYLFRKEGQNVTLSCEQNLNHDAMYWYRQDPGQGLRLIYYSQIVNDFQKGDIAEGYSVSREKKESFPLTVTSAQKNPTAFYLCASSPRQGLGGEQYFGPGTRLTVT.

The chain joins TRBV2 to TRBJ2-3, with TRBD1 as a possible D gene (6 bases). V gave up 5 bases and J gave up 1 base, with 13 bases separating them. Per germline, CDR1 SNHLY and CDR2 FYNNEI. This CDR3 is built from 15 residues. The CDR3 loop reads CASSLTGLGTDTQYF. The CDR3 nucleotides read TGTGCCAGCAGTCTGACAGGCTTAGGCACAGATACGCAGTATTTT. The whole variable domain, remainder taken from reference TRBV2 and TRBJ2-3, is EPEVTQTPSHQVTQMGQEVILRCVPISNHLYFYWYRQILGQKVEFLVSFYNNEISEKSEIFDDQFSVERPDGSNFTLKIRSTKLEDSAMYFCASSLTGLGTDTQYFGPGTRLTVL.

CDR3 region: CASSVGVGPETQYF. The CDR3 bases are TGTGCCAGCAGCGTAGGCGTCGGACCAGAGACCCAGTACTTC. The chain combines TRBV9 with TRBJ2-5; no definite D call. The CDR3 consists of 14 residues. Germline loops: CDR1 SGDLS, CDR2 YYNGEE. The V end lost 0 bases, the J end lost 4 bases, and 10 bases lay between the germline ends.

This clone was seen once. This sequence joins TRBV27 and TRBJ2-3, with a weak D call TRBD2 (6 bases). Germline V gene data show CDR1 as MNHEY and CDR2 as SMNVEV (reference sequence). V was trimmed by 3 bases and J by 0 bases, leaving 16 bases between them. The CDR3 runs to 17 residues. CDR3 bases: TGTGCCAGCAGTTTTGCGTTGGCGAGCGGGAGCACAGATACGCAGTATTTT. It is translated as CASSFALASGSTDTQYF.

The chain has TRBV10-3 and TRBJ2-3; TRBD1 aligns across 10 bases. The germline CDR1 and CDR2 sequences are ENHRY and SYGVKD. The CDR3 loop spans 15 amino acids. V shed 10 bases, J shed 7 bases, and the junction held 14 bases outside the gene matches. The CDR3 DNA follows: TGTGCCACCCTACCTGACAGGGGGCGCACGAATACGCAGTATTTT. Residues: CATLPDRGRTNTQYF.

The CDR3 region has the DNA TGCGCCAGCAGCATCCCTACAGGGGGCGACTATGGCTACACCTTC. The encoded protein is CASSIPTGGDYGYTF. This sequence joins TRBV5-1 and TRBJ1-2; 9 nucleotides align to TRBD1. The CDR3 has 15 amino acids. The V gene's germline CDR1 is SGHRS and CDR2 YFSETQ. J gave up 3 bases and V 4 bases, and 7 bases lay outside the gene matches. Supplemented by reference TRBV5-1 and TRBJ1-2, the full variable domain reads KAGVTQTPRYLIKTRGQQVTLSCSPISGHRSVSWYQQTPGQGLQFLFEYFSETQRNKGNFPGRFSGRQFSNSRSEMNVSTLELGDSALYLCASSIPTGGDYGYTFGSGTRLTVV.

A remark on this clone: This same CDR3 is encoded by further DNA sequences in the sample. The V gene is TRBV7-3, the J gene TRBJ2-1; 11 bases fit TRBD2. Germline trimming cut 5 bases from V and 4 bases from J; bases unmatched to any gene: 1. The CDR3 is 14 amino acids. Per germline, CDR1 SGHTA and CDR2 FQGTGA. CDR3 amino acids: CASSRLAGYNEQFF. The DNA of the CDR3 is TGTGCCAGCAGCCGACTAGCGGGGTACAATGAGCAGTTCTTC.

This clone was seen more than once but under ten times. The chain joins TRBV7-9 to TRBJ1-1, with D unclear. The CDR3 runs 14 residues. Germline V CDR1 and CDR2: SEHNR, FQNEAQ (reference sequence). The V end was cut by 0 bases, the J end by 1 base, with 6 bases between. The CDR3 coding sequence is TGTGCCAGCAGCTTAGCATCAGAGAACACTGAAGCTTTCTTT. Its protein is CASSLASENTEAFF. The variable domain in full, completed from reference TRBV7-9 and TRBJ1-1, reads DTGVSQNPRHKITKRGQNVTFRCDPISEHNRLYWYRQTLGQGPEFLTYFQNEAQLEKSRLLSDRFSAERPKGSFSTLEIQRTEQGDSAMYLCASSLASENTEAFFGQGTRLTVV.